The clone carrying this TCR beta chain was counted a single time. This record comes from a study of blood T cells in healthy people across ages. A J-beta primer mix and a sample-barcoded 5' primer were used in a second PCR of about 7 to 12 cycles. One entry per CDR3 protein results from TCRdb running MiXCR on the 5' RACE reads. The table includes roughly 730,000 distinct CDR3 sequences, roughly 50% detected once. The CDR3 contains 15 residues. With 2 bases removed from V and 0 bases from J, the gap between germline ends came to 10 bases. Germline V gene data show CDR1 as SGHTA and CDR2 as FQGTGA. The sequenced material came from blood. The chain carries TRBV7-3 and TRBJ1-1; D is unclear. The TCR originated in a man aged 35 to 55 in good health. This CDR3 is CASSLEGFMNTEAFF. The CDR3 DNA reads TGTGCCAGCAGCTTAGAAGGGTTCATGAACACTGAAGCTTTCTTT. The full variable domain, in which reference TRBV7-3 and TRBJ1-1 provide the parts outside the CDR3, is GAGVSQTPSNKVTEKGKYVELRCDPISGHTALYWYRQSLGQGPEFLIYFQGTGAADDSGLPNDRFFAVRPEGSVSTLKIQRTERGDSAVYLCASSLEGFMNTEAFFGQGTRLTVV.